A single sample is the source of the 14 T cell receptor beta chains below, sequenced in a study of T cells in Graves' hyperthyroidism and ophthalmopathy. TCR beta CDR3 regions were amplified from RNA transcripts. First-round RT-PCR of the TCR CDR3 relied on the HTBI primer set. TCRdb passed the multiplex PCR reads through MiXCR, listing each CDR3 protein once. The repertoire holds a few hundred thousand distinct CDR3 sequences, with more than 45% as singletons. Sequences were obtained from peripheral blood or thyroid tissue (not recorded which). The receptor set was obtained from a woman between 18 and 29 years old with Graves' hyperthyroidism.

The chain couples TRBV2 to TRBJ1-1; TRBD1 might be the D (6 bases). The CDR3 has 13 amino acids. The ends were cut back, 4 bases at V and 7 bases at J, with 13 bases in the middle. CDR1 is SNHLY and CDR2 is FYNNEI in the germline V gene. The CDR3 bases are TGTGCCAGCAGTGTTTCCAGGGGTAATGAAGCTTTCTTT. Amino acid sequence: CASSVSRGNEAFF.

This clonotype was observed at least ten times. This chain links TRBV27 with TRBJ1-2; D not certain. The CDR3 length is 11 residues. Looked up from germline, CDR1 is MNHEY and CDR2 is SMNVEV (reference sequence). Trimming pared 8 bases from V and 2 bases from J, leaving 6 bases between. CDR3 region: CASGKNYGYTF. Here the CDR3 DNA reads TGTGCCAGCGGGAAAAACTATGGCTACACCTTC.

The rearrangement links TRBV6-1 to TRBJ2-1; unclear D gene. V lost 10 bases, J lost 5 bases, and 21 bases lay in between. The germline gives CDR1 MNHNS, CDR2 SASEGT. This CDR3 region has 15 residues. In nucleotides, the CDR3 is TGTGCCATCTCTGAAGCGCCGACGAGGAACAATGAGCAGTTCTTC. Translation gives CAISEAPTRNNEQFF.

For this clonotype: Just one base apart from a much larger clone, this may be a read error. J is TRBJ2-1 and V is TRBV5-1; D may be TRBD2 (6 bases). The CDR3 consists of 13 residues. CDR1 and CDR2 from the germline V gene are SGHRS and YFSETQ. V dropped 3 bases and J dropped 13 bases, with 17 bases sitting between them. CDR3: CASSSVEGETQFF. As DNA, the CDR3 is TGCGCCAGCAGCTCCGTGGAGGGAGAGACCCAGTTCTTC. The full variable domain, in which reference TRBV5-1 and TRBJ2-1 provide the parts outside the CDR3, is KAGVTQTPRYLIKTRGQQVTLSCSPISGHRSVSWYQQTPGQGLQFLFEYFSETQRNKGNFPGRFSGRQFSNSRSEMNVSTLELGDSALYLCASSSVEGETQFFGPGTRLTVL.

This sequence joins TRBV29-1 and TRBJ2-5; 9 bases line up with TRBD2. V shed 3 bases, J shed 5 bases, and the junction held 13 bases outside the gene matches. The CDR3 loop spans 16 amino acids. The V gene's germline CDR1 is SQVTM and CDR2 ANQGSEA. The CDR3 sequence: CSVDGGTSNGQETQYF. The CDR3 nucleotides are TGCAGCGTTGACGGCGGGACTAGCAATGGGCAGGAGACCCAGTACTTC.

The CDR3 sequence: CASSEGARPGQGTNEQFF. As DNA, the CDR3 is TGCGCCAGCAGCGAGGGGGCCAGGCCGGGACAGGGGACCAATGAGCAGTTCTTC. The genes are TRBV5-1 and TRBJ2-1, with TRBD1 matching 10 bases. J gave up 6 bases and V 4 bases, and 16 bases lay outside the gene matches. CDR1 and CDR2 from the germline V gene are SGHRS and YFSETQ. The CDR3 extends over 18 amino acids.

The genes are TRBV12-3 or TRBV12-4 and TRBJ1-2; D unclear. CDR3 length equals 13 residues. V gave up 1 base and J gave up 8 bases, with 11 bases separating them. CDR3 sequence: CASSLVAVKGYTF. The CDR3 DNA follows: TGTGCCAGCAGTTTAGTGGCGGTGAAAGGCTACACCTTC.

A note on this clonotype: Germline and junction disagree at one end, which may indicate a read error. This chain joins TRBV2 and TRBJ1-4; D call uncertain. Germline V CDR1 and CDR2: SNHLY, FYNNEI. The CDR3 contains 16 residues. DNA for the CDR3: TGTGCCAGCATCCAGCGGGAGTCAACGAAAAATGAAAAACTGTTCTTT. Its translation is CASIQRESTKNEKLFF.

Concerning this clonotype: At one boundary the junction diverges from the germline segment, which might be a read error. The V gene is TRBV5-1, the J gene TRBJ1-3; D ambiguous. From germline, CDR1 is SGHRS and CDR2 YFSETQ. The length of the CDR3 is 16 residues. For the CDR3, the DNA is TGTGCCAGCAGCTTGGCGAATGGAGGTCCTGGAAACACCATATATTTT. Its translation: CASSLANGGPGNTIYF.

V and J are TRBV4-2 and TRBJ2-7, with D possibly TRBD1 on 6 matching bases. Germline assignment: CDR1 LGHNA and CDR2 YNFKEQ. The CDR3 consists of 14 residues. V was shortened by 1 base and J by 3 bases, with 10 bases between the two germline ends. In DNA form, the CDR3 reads TGTGCCAGCAGCCAAGGGGGGCAGAACTACGAGCAGTACTTC. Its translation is CASSQGGQNYEQYF.

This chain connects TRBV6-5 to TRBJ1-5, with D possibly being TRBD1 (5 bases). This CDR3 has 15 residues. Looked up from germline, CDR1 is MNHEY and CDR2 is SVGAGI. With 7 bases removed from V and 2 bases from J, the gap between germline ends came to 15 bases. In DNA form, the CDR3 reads TGTGCCAGCACCAAGCGGTGGGGGGGCAATCAGCCCCAGCATTTT. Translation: CASTKRWGGNQPQHF.

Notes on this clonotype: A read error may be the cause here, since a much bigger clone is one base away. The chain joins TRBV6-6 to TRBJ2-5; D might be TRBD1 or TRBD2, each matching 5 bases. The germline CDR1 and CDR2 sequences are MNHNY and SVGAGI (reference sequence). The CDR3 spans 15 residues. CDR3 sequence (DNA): TGTGCCAGCCGTTACTCAAGCGTTGGGGGAGAGACCCAGTACTTC. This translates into CASRYSSVGGETQYF.

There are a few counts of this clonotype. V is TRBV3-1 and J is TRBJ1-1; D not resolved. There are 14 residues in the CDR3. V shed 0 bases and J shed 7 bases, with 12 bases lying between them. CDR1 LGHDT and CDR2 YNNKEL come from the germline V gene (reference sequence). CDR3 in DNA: TGTGCCAGCAGCCAAGATTCTGCCGAGAGTGAAGCTTTCTTT. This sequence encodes CASSQDSAESEAFF.

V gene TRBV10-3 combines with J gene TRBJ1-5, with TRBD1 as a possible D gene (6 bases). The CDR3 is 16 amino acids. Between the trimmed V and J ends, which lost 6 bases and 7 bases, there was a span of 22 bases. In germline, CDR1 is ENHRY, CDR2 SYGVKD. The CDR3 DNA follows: TGTGCCATCAGCCTGACAGGACCGCGGGGTGAGCAGCCCCAGCATTTT. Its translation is CAISLTGPRGEQPQHF.